This TCR beta chain appears in the sequencing data of a study of blood T cell repertoires in COVID-19. The wider study: Italy, Spain and the United States were the sources of the convalescent and acute COVID-19 samples.

During active infection, Seattle patients enrolled and were then monitored through disease. The germline V gene has CDR1 MNHEY and CDR2 SVGAGI. Trimming stripped 6 bases from V and 3 bases from J, with 8 bases between. This CDR3 has 12 residues. Original processing methods: Counts of nucleated cells, estimated from reference gene primer amplification, were obtained. Repertoires were generated with immunoSEQ multiplex PCR, while TCRdb's copy carries only in-frame clones and drops some. V and J calls and clone size come straight from that table; D and trimming were deduced from the DNA. The sample has 90,000 to 100,000 clones, 70% to 90% seen once; the top ten hold about 16%.

The sequencing input was peripheral blood. The TCR comes from a woman in her fifties or sixties with COVID-19, enrolled during active disease. The chain is built from TRBV6-5 and TRBJ1-2; D is perhaps TRBD1 (6 bases). The CDR3 sequence is CASRTGYYGYTF. CDR3 DNA sequence: TGTGCCAGCAGAACAGGGTACTATGGCTACACCTTC.